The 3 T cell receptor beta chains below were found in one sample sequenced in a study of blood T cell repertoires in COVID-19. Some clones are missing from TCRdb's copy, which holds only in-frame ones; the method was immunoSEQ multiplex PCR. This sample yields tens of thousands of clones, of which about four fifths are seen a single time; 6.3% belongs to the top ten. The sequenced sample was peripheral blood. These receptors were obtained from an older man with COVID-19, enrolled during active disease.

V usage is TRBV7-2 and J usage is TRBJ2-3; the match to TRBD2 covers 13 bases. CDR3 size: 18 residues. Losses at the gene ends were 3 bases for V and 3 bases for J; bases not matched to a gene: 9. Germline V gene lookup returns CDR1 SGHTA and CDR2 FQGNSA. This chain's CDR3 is CASSFPRTSGSATDTQYF. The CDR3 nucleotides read TGTGCCAGCAGCTTTCCTAGGACTAGCGGGAGTGCAACAGATACGCAGTATTTT.

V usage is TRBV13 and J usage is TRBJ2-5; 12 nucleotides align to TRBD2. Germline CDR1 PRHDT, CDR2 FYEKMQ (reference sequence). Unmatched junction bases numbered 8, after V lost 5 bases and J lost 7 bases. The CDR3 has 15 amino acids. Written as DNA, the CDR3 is TGTGCCAGCAGCCGGGGACTAGCGGGCGCGGGGACCCAGTACTTC. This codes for CASSRGLAGAGTQYF.

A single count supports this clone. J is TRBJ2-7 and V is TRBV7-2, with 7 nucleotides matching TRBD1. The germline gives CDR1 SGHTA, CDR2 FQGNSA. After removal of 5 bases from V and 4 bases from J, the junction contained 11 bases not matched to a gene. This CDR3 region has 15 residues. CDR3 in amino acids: CASSIRQGEKYEQYF. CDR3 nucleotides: TGTGCCAGCAGCATTAGACAGGGTGAGAAGTACGAGCAGTACTTC.